This TCR beta chain originates from a study of blood T cells in healthy people across ages (dated by TCRdb to between 2014 and 2017). Regarding the study in general: In model experiments, roughly one uniquely barcoded TCR beta cDNA molecule per two T cells was captured by template switching. The study analyzed two additional independent replicas of 1 million unique cDNA reads from the same blood draw for two donors, one aged 18 to 30 and one aged 80 or older. The donors were split into four age groups: young (average about 15 years), middle-aged (about 40), aged (approximately 60) and long-lived (roughly 86). Age-related changes in TCR beta repertoire diversity were measured in the study by deep sequencing normalized with unique cDNA molecular identifiers. To avoid experimental bias, donors of different ages were randomly spread across the sequencing lanes. What the study reported, not specific to this receptor: Compared with the aged group, more naive CD4+ T cells, fewer expanded clones and increased TCR diversity were shown by the long-lived group, suggesting age selection. Because donor CMV infection status was unknown, age-related changes in expanded clonotypes were potentially confounded. Estimates of total diversity based on one million sequenced T cells were regarded as lower bounds and as underestimates. As age increased, observed TCR beta diversity per million T cells dropped in a roughly linear way, and a significant reduction was already evident by age 40. Because profiling used bulk unsorted PBMCs, naive and antigen-experienced compartments could not be compared conclusively. The percentage of naive T cells measured by flow cytometry correlated strongly with observed TCR beta diversity.

Including the terminal cysteine and phenylalanine, the CDR3 comprises 16 residues. This entry keeps only the CDR3 DNA: 48 bases, framed from base 1. V and J lose 6 bases and 11 bases, and a span of 31 bases separates them. From a lookup of the germline V gene (reference sequence), CDR1 and CDR2 are DFQATT and SNEGSKA. The approximately 40 donors, aged 6 to 90 years, were systemically healthy Caucasian individuals from Russia. Each donor gave ten milliliters of peripheral blood, collected into EDTA-treated Vacutainer tubes. Ficoll-Paque density-gradient centrifugation was used to isolate PBMCs, with at least 6.5 million per sample. Trizol reagent was used to extract total RNA from PBMCs, with at least 5 micrograms per sample. For every donor, an aliquot of PBMCs went through flow cytometry to measure the percentages of naive CD45RAhigh/CD27high T cells. Regarding this clonotype: Its antigen is still unknown. The sample holds no much larger clone one base away, and base qualities are not on file.

Receptor amplification or capture employed 5' RACE. Sequencing took place on an Illumina HiSeq 2500. The second PCR ran for roughly 7 to 11 cycles and used a J-beta primer mix along with a sample-barcoded 5' primer. A unique molecular identifier was introduced onto each TCR beta cDNA molecule by a template-switch 5' adaptor carrying 12 random nucleotides. Each sample yielded at least 2.5 million CDR3-containing paired-end reads. All of the RNA was converted into first-strand cDNA using the Mint cDNA synthesis kit, with a TRBC-specific oligonucleotide serving as the primer. After uracil-DNA glycosylase treatment, a first 18-cycle PCR used universal primers M1SS and BC2_uni_R on all cDNA. In the original analysis: Normalization of each sample was performed by random selection of 1 million high-quality reads, each carrying a distinct molecular identifier. Reads with shared molecular identifiers were discarded instead of being binned into consensus sequences. CDR3 identification, clonotype clustering and error correction used MiTCR with a Q25 quality threshold and the strictest error-elimination algorithm. A nonparametric unseen species model with Euler transformation was used to estimate a lower bound on total TCR beta diversity. TCRdb reprocessing: public reads trimmed at Q25 with fastp, clones called with MiXCR, in-frame beta chains kept. CDR3 protein duplicates are merged, each entry listing the most common genes and DNA. Clone size and V and J calls follow TCRdb, not the original study. The sample table contains hundreds of thousands of distinct CDR3 sequences; only one count was recorded for about 40% of them. Of the sample, more than 20% is held by the ten largest clones.

Rearrangement joined TRBV20-1 to TRBJ2-5, with a tentative D gene TRBD2 over 7 matching bases. The sequencing input was blood. The source of this sequence is a woman in her sixties in good health. In nucleotide form, the sequence is TGCAGTGCCTGGGGGCTTTTACAGCGGGATGTAAATGAGCAGTACTTC. Translation gives CSAWGLLQRDVNEQYF.